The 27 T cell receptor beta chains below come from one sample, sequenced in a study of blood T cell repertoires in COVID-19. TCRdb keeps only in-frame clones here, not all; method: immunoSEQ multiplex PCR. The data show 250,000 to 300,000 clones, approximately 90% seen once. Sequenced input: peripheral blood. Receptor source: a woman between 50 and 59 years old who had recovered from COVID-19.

The CDR3 protein is CSVRAGGSQPQHF. The CDR3 nucleotides are TGCAGCGTTAGGGCAGGGGGCTCTCAGCCCCAGCATTTT. The chain couples TRBV29-1 to TRBJ1-5; 8 nucleotides agree with TRBD1. This CDR3 contains 13 residues. Germline CDR1 reads SQVTM; CDR2 reads ANQGSEA. V was pared by 5 bases and J by 6 bases, with 6 bases of the junction left unmatched.

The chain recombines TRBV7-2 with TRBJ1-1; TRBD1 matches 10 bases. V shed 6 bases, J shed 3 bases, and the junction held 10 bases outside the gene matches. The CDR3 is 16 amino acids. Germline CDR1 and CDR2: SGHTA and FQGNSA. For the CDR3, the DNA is TGTGCCAGCAGTTTCCGACCCGGGACAGGGGACACTGAAGCTTTCTTT. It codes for CASSFRPGTGDTEAFF.

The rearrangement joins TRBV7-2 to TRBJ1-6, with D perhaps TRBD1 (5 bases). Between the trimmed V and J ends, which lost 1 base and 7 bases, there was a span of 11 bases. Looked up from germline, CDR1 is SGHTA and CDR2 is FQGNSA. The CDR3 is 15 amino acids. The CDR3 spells CASSLGTWGNSPLHF. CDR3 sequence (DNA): TGTGCCAGCAGCTTAGGGACCTGGGGCAATTCACCCCTCCACTTT.

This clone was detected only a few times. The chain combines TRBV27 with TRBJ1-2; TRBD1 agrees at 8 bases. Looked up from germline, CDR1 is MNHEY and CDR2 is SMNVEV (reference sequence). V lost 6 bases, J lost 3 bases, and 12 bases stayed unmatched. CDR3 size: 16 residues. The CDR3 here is CASSPTGAQGYYGYTF. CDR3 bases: TGTGCCAGCAGCCCGACAGGGGCCCAGGGGTACTATGGCTACACCTTC.

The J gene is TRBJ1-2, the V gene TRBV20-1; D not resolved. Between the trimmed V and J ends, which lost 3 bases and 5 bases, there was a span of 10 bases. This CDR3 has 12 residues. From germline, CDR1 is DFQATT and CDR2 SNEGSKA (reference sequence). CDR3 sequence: CSASPTSYGYTF. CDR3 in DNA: TGCAGTGCTAGTCCTACGTCGTATGGCTACACCTTC.

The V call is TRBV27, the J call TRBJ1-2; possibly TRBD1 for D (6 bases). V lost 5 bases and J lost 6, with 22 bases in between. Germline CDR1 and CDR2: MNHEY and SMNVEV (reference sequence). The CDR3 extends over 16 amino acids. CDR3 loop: CASSLGPRGGVDGYTF. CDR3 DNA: TGTGCCAGCAGTCTCGGGCCCCGAGGGGGAGTGGATGGCTACACCTTC.

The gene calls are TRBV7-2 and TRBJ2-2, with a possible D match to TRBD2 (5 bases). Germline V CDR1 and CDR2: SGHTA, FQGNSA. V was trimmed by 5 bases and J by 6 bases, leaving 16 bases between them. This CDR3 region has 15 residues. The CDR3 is CASSLTGSGPGELFF. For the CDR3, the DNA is TGTGCCAGCAGCCTAACGGGGTCCGGGCCCGGGGAGCTGTTTTTT.

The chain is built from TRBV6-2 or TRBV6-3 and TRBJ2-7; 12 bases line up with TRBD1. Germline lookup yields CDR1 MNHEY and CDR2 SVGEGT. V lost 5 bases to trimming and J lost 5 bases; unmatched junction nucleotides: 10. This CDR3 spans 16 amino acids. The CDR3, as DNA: TGTGCCAGCAGTCCCCGGGACAGGGGGCGTTCTGACGAGCAGTACTTC. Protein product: CASSPRDRGRSDEQYF.

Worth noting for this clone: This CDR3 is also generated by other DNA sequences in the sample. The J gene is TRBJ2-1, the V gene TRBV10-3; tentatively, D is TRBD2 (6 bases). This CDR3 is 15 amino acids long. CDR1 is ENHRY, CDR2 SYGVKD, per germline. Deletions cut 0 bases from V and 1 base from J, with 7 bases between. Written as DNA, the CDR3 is TGTGCCATCAGTGAGTCTGGGGGGTCCTACAATGAGCAGTTCTTC. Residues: CAISESGGSYNEQFF.

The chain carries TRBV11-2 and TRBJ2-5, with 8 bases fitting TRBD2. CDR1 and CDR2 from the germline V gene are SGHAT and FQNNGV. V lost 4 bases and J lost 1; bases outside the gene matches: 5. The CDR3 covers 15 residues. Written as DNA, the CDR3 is TGTGCCAGCAGCTCGGGACTAGGCGGCCAAGAGACCCAGTACTTC. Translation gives CASSSGLGGQETQYF. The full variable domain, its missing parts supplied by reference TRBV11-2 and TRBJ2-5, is EAGVAQSPRYKIIEKRQSVAFWCNPISGHATLYWYQQILGQGPKLLIQFQNNGVVDDSQLPKDRFSAERLKGVDSTLKIQPAKLEDSAVYLCASSSGLGGQETQYFGPGTRLLVL.

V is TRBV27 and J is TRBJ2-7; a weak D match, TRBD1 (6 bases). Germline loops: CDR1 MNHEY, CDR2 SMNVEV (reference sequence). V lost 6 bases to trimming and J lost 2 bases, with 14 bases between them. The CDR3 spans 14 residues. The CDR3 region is CASRNRASTYEQYF. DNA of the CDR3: TGTGCCAGCAGAAACAGGGCATCCACCTACGAGCAGTACTTC.

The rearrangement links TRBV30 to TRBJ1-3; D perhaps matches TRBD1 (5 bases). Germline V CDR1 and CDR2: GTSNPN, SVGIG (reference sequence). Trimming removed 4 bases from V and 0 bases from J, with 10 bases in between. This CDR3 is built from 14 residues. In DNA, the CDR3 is TGTGCCTGGACCGACAGTTTCTCTGGAAACACCATATATTTT. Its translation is CAWTDSFSGNTIYF.

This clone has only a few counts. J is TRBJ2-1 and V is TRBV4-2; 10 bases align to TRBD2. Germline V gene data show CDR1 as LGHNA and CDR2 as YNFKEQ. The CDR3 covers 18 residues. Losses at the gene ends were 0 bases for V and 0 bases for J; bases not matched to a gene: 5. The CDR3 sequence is CASSQDKIAGGSYNEQFF. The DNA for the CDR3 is TGTGCCAGCAGCCAAGATAAAATAGCGGGGGGCTCCTACAATGAGCAGTTCTTC.

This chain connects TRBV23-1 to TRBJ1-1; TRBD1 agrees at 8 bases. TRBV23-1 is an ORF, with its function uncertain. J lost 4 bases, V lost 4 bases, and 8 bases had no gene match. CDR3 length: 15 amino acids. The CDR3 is CASSRPWTGSTEAFF. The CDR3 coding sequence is TGCGCCAGCAGTCGACCGTGGACAGGGTCCACTGAAGCTTTCTTT.

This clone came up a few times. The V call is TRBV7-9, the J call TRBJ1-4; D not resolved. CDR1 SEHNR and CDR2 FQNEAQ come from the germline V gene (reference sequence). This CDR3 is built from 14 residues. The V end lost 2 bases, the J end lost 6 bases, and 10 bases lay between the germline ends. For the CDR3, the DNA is TGTGCCAGCAGCTTACGACAAGCCCATGAAAAACTGTTTTTT. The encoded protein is CASSLRQAHEKLFF.

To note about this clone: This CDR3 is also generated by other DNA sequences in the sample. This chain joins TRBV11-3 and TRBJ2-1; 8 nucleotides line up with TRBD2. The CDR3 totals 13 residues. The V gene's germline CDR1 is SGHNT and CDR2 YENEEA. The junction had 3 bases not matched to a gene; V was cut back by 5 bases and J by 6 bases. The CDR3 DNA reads TGTGCCAGCAGCCCCGGGACTAGCAATGAGCAGTTCTTC. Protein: CASSPGTSNEQFF.

Written as DNA, the CDR3 is TGTGCCATCAGTGTGGGACAGGGGGTCAATGAGCAGTTCTTC. Encoded protein: CAISVGQGVNEQFF. This chain uses TRBV10-3 with TRBJ2-1; 11 nucleotides line up with TRBD1. V dropped 4 bases and J dropped 6; count of bases not matched to a gene: 2. The V gene's germline CDR1 is ENHRY and CDR2 SYGVKD. CDR3 length: 14 amino acids.

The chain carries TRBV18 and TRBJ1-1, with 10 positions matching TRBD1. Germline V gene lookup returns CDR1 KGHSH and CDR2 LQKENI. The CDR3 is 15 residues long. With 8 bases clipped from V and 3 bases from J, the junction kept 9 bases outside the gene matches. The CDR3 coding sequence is TGTGCCAGCAAGACAGGGGGCGCAAGGGACACTGAAGCTTTCTTT. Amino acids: CASKTGGARDTEAFF.

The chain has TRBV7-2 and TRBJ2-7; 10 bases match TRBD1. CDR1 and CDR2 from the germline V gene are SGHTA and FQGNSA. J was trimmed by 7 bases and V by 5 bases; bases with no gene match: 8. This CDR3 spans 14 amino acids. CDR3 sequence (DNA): TGTGCCAGCAGCCCCGACAGGGGGCGCCGGGAGCAGTACTTC. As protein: CASSPDRGRREQYF.

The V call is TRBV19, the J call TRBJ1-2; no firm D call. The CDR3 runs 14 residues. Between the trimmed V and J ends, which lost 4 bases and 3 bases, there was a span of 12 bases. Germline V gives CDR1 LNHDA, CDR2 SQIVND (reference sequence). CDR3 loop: CASSTPRSYYGYTF. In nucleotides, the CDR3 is TGTGCCAGTAGTACCCCACGGTCCTACTATGGCTACACCTTC. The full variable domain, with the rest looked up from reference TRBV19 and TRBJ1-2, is DGGITQSPKYLFRKEGQNVTLSCEQNLNHDAMYWYRQDPGQGLRLIYYSQIVNDFQKGDIAEGYSVSREKKESFPLTVTSAQKNPTAFYLCASSTPRSYYGYTFGSGTRLTVV.

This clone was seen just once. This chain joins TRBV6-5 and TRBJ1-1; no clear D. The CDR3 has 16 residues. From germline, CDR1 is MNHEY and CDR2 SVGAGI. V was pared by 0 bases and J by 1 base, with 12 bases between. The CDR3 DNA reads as TGTGCCAGCAGTTACTCCTCCGGGTCCCCGAACACTGAAGCTTTCTTT. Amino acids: CASSYSSGSPNTEAFF.

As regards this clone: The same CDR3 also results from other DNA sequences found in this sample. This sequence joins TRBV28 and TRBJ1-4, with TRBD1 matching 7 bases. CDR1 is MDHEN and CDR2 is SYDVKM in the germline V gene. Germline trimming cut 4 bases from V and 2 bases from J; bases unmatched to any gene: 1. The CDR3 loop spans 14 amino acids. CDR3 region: CASSSTGTNEKLFF. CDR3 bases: TGTGCCAGCAGTTCGACAGGGACTAATGAAAAACTGTTTTTT.

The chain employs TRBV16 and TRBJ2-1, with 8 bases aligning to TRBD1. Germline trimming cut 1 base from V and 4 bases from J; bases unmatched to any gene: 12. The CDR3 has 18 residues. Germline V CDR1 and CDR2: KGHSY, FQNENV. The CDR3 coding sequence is TGTGCCAGCAGCCAATGGGAGGACAGGGATGAGTTTTACAATGAGCAGTTCTTC. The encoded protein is CASSQWEDRDEFYNEQFF.

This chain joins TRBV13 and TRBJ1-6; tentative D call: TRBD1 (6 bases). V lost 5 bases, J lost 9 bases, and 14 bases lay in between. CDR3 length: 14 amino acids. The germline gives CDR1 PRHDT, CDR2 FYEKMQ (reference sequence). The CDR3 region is CASSPGTFGSPLHF. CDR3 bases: TGTGCCAGCAGCCCAGGGACATTCGGTTCACCCCTCCACTTT.

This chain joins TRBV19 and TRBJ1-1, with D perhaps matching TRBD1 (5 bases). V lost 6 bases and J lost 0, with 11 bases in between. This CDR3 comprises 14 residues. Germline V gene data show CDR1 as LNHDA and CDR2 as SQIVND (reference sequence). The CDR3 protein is CASRDSAMNTEAFF. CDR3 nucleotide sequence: TGTGCCAGTAGAGACAGCGCCATGAACACTGAAGCTTTCTTT.

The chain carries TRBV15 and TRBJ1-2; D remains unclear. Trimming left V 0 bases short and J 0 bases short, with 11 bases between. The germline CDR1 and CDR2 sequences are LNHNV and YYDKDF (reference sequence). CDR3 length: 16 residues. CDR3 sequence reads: CATSRDLSSTNYGYTF. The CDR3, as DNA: TGTGCCACCAGCAGAGATCTTTCCAGTACTAACTATGGCTACACCTTC.

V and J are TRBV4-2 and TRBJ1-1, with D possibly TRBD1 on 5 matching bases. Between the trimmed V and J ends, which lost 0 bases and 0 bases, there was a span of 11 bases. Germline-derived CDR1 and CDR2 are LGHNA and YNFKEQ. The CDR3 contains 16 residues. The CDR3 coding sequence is TGTGCCAGCAGCCAAGAAAGGGCAGGGATGAACACTGAAGCTTTCTTT. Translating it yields CASSQERAGMNTEAFF.